This TCR beta chain was documented in a study of cytomegalovirus exposure and HLA in healthy donors. Study observations and caveats: Usually a TCR sequence was rare, but some public TCRs were found in many donors. In vitro, three CMV-associated chains proved specific for CMV antigens. In an earlier analysis, productive rearrangement rates for most beta V segments clustered near 87% or 30%. 150 to 200 TCR beta chains were listed as cytomegalovirus-associated.

Looked up from germline, CDR1 is LGHNA and CDR2 is YNFKEQ. Between the trimmed V and J ends, which lost 3 bases and 2 bases, there was a span of 8 bases. The CDR3 consists of 13 residues. Details on this clone: Its target is not known.

With 60 Vbeta and 13 Jbeta primers, the PCR was carried out. The protocol was immunoSEQ multiplex PCR, while the TCRdb copy is restricted to in-frame clones and leaves out a portion. This sample lists 45,000 to 60,000 clones; its ten largest clones have 2% to 2.5%. Material for sequencing was PBMCs. This TCR was recovered from a female donor in good health and CMV-seronegative. The J gene is TRBJ2-7, the V gene TRBV4-2; D unresolved. The chain's CDR3 is CASSQSPAYEQYF. The DNA for the CDR3 is TGTGCCAGCAGCCAGAGCCCCGCCTACGAGCAGTACTTC.